Detailed here is one TCR beta chain. This receptor's antigen is unknown. No much larger clone is present one base from it, and per-base qualities are unavailable. This sample stems from a study of CD8 T cells in ankylosing spondylitis (dated by TCRdb to the late 2010s). Background on the whole study: The study profiled T cell receptor beta repertoires in healthy donors and ankylosing spondylitis patients to find disease-linked TCR variants. In total, the full study cohort was made up of some 100 healthy donors and 20 to 25 ankylosing spondylitis patients. Peripheral blood was sampled, and synovial fluid was also collected from ankylosing spondylitis patients. The paper as a whole reports these results and caveats: In peripheral blood, the disease-linked clones were found at relatively low frequencies and had a CD8+ phenotype. Significant enrichment of the disease-linked clones was reported in matched synovial fluid samples from ankylosing spondylitis patients. Some of the motif variants had been reported before in the synovial fluid and blood of reactive arthritis patients, a finding that suggests common disease-initiation mechanisms. Blood from ankylosing spondylitis patients appeared to be characterized by a TCR beta motif made up of under ten highly homologous amino acid variants.

The junction carries 11 bases between V and J, which are trimmed by 5 bases and 9 bases respectively. Measured from the cysteine to the phenylalanine, the CDR3 is 12 residues long. The entry retains the CDR3 DNA only, 36 bases that are in frame from base 1. CDR1 SEHNR and CDR2 FQNEAQ are derived from the germline V gene (reference sequence). Instrument on record: Illumina HiSeq 2500. Quantitative 5'-RACE with molecular barcodes was the method used to prepare the TCR beta libraries. In the paper's pipeline: To identify disease-linked TCR variants, a new computational method was used, one built on a probabilistic model of VDJ rearrangement. TCRdb took the public reads, trimmed them with fastp at Q25, ran MiXCR for clone calling and kept in-frame beta chains. One record per CDR3 amino acid sequence lists the most common genes and DNA. The V and J calls here are based on TCRdb, not the publication. The sample contains around 450,000 distinct CDR3 sequences, about 24% of them found a single time. Of the sample, roughly 0.9% falls within the top ten clones.

In this chain, TRBV7-9 is recombined with TRBJ2-1, with TRBD1 perhaps the D gene, on 5 matching bases. Specimen: blood, either unsorted or a sorted T cell fraction (not recorded which). This sequence was found in a male donor with ankylosing spondylitis. The sequenced DNA is TGTGCCAGCAGCCTCAGGGTTACTGAGCAGTTCTTC. This is translated as CASSLRVTEQFF. The full variable domain, completed from the reference TRBV7-9 and TRBJ2-1 proteins outside the CDR3, reads DTGVSQNPRHKITKRGQNVTFRCDPISEHNRLYWYRQTLGQGPEFLTYFQNEAQLEKSRLLSDRFSAERPKGSFSTLEIQRTEQGDSAMYLCASSLRVTEQFFGPGTRLTVL.